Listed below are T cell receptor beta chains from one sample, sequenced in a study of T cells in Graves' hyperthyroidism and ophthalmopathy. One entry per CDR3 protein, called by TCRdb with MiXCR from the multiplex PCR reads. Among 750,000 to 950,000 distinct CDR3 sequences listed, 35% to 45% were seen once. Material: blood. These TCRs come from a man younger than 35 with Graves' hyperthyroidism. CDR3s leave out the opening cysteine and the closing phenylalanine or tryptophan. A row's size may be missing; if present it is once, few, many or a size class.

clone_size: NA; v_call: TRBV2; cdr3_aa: ATDGKNTIY
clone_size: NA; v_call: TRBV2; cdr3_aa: ASSEPN
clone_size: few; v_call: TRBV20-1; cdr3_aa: SPHPEQGPGTEAF
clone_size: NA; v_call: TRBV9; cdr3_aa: ASSVGGEHSGNTIY
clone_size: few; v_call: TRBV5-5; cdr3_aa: ASSLDRGQDGYT
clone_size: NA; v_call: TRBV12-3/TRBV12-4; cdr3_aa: ASNHPGGDQY
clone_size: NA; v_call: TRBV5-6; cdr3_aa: ASSALGDISPPH
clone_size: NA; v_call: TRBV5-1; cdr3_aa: ASTQGGFSSRETQY
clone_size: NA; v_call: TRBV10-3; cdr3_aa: AIRLGDSTNEKLF
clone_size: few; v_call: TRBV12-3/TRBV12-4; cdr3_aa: ASSGLAGPKETQY
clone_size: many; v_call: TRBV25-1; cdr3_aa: ASTSDMTGYT
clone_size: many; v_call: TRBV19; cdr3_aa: ASSWDYAYEQY
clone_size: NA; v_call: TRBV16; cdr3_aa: ASGYQTTATQDTEAF
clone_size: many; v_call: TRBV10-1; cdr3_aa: ASSDDGVALHEQY
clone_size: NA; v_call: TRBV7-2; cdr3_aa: ASSQGGSTTQETQY
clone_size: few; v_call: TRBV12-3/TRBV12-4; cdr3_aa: ASSARGGSGANVLT
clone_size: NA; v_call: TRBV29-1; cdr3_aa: SVGNVQTQETQY
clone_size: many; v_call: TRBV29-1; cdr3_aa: SGGTADRTQY
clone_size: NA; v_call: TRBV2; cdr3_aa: ASSWSGGGTGELF
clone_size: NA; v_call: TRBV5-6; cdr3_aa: ASSGETAGGKTQY
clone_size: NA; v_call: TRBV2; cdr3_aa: ASSDAGVEAF
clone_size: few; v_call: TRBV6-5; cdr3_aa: ASSLARGWDQPQH
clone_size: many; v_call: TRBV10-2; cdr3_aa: ASSEWGHGGTGELF
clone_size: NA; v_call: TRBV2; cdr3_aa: ASRINRDKTYEQY
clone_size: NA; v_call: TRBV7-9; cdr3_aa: ASSQSGTASSYEQY
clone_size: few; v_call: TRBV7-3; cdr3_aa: ASSLQHLNTEAF
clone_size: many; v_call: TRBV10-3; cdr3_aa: AISAGRDLEQY
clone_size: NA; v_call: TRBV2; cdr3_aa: ASSQGAGGAF
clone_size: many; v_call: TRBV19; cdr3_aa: ASSHSGTAQETQY
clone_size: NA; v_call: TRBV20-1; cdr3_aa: SASRRGTSGMGGFEQY
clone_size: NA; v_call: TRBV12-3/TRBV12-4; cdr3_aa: TSSSALNTEAF
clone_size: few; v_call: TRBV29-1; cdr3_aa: SVEARSGWQGYGTQY
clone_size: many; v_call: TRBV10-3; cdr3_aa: ASGQTYEQY
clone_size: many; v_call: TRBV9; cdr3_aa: ASSVGHGELF
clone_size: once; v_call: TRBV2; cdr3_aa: ASSYLAGGNQETQY
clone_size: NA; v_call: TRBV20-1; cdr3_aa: SAKGRGGH
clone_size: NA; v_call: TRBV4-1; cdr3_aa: ASSPGRGFSETQY
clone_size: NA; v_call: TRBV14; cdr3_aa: ASSQDRGGEAF
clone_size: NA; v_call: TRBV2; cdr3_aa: ASSEEGGEQY
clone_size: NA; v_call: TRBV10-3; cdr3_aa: AISDEGGNEKLF
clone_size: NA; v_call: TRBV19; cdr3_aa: ASSHHRQGGSPLH
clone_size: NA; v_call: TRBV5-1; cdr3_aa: ASSFQAGGGELF
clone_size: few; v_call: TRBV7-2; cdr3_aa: ASSTQGAGYEQY
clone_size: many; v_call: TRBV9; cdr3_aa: ASSGAGTGLGYT
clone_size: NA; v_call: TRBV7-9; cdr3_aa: ASSSLLGFERETQY
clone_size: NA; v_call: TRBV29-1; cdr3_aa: SAQPGPEGGYT
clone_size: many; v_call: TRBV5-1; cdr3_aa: ASRNKDTEAF
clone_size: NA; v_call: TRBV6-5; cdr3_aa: ASSYSGTATEAF
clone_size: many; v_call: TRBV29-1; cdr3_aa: SVVGRGANVLT
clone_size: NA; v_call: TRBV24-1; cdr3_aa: ATSDPGLAGDEQY
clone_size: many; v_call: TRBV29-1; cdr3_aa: SVGLRRGEETQY
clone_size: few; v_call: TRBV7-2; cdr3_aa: ASSRGQGLNTGELF
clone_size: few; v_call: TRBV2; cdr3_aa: ASNVGGGTGELF
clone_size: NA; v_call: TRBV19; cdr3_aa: ASSIAASEQY
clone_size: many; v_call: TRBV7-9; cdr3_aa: ASSLGGDSSYNSPLH
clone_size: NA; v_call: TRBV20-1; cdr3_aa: SARDDRTGHGQY
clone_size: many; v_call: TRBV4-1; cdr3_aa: ASSQQEGQETQY
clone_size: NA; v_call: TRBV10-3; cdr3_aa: ASRDRRQVGELF
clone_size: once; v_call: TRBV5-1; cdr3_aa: ASGHGPSGNSPLH